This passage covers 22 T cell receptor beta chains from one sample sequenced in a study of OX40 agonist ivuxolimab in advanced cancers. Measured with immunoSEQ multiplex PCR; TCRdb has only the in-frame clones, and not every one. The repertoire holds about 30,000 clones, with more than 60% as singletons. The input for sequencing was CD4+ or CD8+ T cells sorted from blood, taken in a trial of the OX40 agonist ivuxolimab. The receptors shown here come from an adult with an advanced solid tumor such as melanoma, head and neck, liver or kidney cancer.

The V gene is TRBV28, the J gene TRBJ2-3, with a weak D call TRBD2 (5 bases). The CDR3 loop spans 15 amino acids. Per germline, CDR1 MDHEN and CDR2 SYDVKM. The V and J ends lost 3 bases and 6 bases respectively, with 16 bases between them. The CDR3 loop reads CASSFQPEGADTQYF. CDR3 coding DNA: TGTGCCAGCAGTTTCCAACCCGAGGGTGCGGATACGCAGTATTTT.

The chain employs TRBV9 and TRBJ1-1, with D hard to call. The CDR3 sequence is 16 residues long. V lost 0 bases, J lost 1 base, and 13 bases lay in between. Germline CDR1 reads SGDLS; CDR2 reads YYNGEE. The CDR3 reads CASSVDPDPKNTEAFF. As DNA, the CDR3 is TGTGCCAGCAGCGTAGACCCGGACCCTAAGAACACTGAAGCTTTCTTT.

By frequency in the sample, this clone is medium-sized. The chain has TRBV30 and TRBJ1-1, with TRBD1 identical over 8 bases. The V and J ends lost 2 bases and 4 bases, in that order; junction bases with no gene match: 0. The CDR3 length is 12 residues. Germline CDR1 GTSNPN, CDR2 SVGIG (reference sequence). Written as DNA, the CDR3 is TGTGCCTGGAGTACAGGGGGCACTGAAGCTTTCTTT. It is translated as CAWSTGGTEAFF.

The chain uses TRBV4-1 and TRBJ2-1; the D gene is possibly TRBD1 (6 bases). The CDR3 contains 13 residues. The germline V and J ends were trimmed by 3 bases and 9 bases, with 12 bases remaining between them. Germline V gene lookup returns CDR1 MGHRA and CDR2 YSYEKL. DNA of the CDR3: TGCGCCAGCAGCCAGGCCTCAGGGGTTGAGCAGTTCTTC. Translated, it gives CASSQASGVEQFF.

For the CDR3, the DNA is TGTGCCAGCAGTTCCTGGACTAGCGGGAGGTTTCACCAAGAGACCCAGTACTTC. Amino acid sequence: CASSSWTSGRFHQETQYF. The V gene is TRBV28, the J gene TRBJ2-5; TRBD2 aligns across 14 bases. The J segment lost 0 bases and the V segment lost 4 bases, leaving 7 bases of the junction unmatched. The CDR3 covers 18 residues. Germline values: CDR1 MDHEN, CDR2 SYDVKM.

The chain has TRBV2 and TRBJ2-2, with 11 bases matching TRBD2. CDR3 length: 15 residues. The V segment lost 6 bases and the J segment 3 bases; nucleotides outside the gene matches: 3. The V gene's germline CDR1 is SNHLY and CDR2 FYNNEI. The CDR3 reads CASRGTSGYTGELFF. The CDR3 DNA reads TGTGCCAGCAGGGGGACTAGCGGTTACACCGGGGAGCTGTTTTTT. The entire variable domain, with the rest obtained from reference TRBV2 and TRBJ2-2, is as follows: EPEVTQTPSHQVTQMGQEVILRCVPISNHLYFYWYRQILGQKVEFLVSFYNNEISEKSEIFDDQFSVERPDGSNFTLKIRSTKLEDSAMYFCASRGTSGYTGELFFGEGSRLTVL.

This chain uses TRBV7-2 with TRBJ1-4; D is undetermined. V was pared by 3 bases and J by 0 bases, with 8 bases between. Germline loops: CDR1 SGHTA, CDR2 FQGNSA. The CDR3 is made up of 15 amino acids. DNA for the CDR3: TGTGCCAGCAGCTTGGTAGAAGCAACTAATGAAAAACTGTTTTTT. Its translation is CASSLVEATNEKLFF.

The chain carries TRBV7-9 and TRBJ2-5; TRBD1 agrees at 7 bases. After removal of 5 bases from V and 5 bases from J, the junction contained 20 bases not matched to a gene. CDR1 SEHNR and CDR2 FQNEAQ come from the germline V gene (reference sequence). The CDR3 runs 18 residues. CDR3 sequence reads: CASSGHSTTGVRWETQYF. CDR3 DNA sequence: TGTGCCAGCAGCGGTCATTCTACTACAGGGGTGCGATGGGAGACCCAGTACTTC.

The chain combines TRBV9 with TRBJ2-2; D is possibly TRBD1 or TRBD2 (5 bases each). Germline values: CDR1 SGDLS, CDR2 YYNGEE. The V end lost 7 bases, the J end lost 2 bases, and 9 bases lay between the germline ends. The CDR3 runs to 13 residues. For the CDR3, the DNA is TGTGCCAGCCGAGGGGTCAACACCGGGGAGCTGTTTTTT. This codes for CASRGVNTGELFF.

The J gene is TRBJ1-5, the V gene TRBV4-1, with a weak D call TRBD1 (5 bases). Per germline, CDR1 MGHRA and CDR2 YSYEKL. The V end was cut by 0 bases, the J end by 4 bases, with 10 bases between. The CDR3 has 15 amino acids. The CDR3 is CASSQETVTNQPQHF. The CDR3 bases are TGCGCCAGCAGCCAAGAGACAGTAACTAATCAGCCCCAGCATTTT.

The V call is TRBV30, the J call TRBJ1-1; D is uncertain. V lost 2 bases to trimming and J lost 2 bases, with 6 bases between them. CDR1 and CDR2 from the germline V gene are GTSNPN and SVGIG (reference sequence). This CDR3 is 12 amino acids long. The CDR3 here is CAWSFSNTEAFF. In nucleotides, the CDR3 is TGTGCCTGGAGTTTTAGTAACACTGAAGCTTTCTTT.

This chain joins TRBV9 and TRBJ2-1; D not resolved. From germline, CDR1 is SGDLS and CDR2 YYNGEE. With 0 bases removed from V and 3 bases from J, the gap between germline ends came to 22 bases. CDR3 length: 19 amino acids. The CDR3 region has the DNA TGTGCCAGCAGCGTAGGTTATCGTCCCGGGCCGGAAAACTACAATGAGCAGTTCTTC. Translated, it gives CASSVGYRPGPENYNEQFF.

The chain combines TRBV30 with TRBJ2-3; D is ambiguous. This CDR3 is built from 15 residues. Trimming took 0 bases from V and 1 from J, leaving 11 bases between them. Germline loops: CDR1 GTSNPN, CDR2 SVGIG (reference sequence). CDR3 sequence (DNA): TGTGCCTGGAGTGTCGGCCGCTCGGGCACAGATACGCAGTATTTT. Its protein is CAWSVGRSGTDTQYF. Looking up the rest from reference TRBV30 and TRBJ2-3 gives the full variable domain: SQTIHQWPATLVQPVGSPLSLECTVEGTSNPNLYWYRQAAGRGLQLLFYSVGIGQISSEVPQNLSASRPQDRQFILSSKKLLLSDSGFYLCAWSVGRSGTDTQYFGPGTRLTVL.

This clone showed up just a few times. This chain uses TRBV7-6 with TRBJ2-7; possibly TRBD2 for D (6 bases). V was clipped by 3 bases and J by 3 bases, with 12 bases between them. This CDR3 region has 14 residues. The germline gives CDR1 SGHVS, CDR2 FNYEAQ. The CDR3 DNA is TGTGCCAGCAGCTTTGGGACTTCCGACTACGAGCAGTACTTC. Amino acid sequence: CASSFGTSDYEQYF.

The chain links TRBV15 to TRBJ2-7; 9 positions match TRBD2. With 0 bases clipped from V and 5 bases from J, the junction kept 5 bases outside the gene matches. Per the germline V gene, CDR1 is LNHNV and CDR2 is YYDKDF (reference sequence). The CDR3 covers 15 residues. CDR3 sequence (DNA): TGTGCCACCAGCAGAGATAGGACTAGCGCGCACGAGCAGTACTTC. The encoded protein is CATSRDRTSAHEQYF.

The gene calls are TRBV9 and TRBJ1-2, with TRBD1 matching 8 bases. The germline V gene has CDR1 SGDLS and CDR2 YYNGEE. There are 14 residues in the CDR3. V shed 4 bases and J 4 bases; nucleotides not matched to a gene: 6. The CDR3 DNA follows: TGTGCCAGCAGCCCGGACAGGGCTTCCTATGGCTACACCTTC. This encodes CASSPDRASYGYTF.

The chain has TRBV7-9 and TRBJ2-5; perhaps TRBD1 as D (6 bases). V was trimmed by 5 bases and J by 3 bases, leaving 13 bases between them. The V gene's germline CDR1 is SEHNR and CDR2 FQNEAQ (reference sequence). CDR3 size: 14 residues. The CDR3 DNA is TGTGCCAGCAGCACCCAGGACAGAAAAGAGACCCAGTACTTC. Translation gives CASSTQDRKETQYF.

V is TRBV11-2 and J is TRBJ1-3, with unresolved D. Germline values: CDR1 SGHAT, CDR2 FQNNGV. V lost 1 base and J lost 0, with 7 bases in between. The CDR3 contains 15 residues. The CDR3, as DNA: TGTGCCAGCAGCTTAGCGGTGCCCTCTGGAAACACCATATATTTT. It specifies CASSLAVPSGNTIYF. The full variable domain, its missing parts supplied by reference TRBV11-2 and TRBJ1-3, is EAGVAQSPRYKIIEKRQSVAFWCNPISGHATLYWYQQILGQGPKLLIQFQNNGVVDDSQLPKDRFSAERLKGVDSTLKIQPAKLEDSAVYLCASSLAVPSGNTIYFGEGSWLTVV.

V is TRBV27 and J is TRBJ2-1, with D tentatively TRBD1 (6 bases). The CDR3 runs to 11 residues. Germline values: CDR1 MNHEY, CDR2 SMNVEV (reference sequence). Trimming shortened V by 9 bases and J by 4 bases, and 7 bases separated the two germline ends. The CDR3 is CASGQYNEQFF. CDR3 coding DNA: TGTGCCAGTGGACAGTACAATGAGCAGTTCTTC.

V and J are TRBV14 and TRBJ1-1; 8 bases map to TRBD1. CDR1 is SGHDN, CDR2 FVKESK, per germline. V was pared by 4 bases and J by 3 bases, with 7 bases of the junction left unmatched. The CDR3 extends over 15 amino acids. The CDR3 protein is CASSPDRVRHTEAFF. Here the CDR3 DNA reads TGTGCCAGCAGCCCGGACAGGGTTCGGCACACTGAAGCTTTCTTT. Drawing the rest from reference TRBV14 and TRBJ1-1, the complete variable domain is EAGVTQFPSHSVIEKGQTVTLRCDPISGHDNLYWYRRVMGKEIKFLLHFVKESKQDESGMPNNRFLAERTGGTYSTLKVQPAELEDSGVYFCASSPDRVRHTEAFFGQGTRLTVV.

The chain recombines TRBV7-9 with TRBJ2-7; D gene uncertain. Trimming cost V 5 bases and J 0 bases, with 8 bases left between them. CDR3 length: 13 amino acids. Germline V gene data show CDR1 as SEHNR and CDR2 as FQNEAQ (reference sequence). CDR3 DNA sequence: TGTGCCAGCAGCCCCGACCTCTCCTACGAGCAGTACTTC. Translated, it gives CASSPDLSYEQYF. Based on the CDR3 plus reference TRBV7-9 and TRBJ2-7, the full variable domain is DTGVSQNPRHKITKRGQNVTFRCDPISEHNRLYWYRQTLGQGPEFLTYFQNEAQLEKSRLLSDRFSAERPKGSFSTLEIQRTEQGDSAMYLCASSPDLSYEQYFGPGTRLTVT.

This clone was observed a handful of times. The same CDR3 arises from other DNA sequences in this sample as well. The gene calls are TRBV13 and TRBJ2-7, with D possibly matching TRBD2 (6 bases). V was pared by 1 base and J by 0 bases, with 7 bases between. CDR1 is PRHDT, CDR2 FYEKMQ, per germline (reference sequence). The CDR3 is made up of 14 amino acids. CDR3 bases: TGTGCCAGCAGCTTAGTGGGGGGCTCCTACGAGCAGTACTTC. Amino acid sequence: CASSLVGGSYEQYF.